One sample yielded the 10 T cell receptor beta chains listed below, sequenced in a study of long-term antiretroviral therapy in people with HIV. Runs used v3.0 of the immunoSEQ assay and were done at survey level. This table comes from immunoSEQ multiplex PCR, and its TCRdb copy is limited to in-frame clones, with some not included. The sample lists 48,000 or so clones, around 80% seen once, with roughly 3.2% in the top ten. Material: unsorted PBMCs, obtained 0.8 years after starting antiretroviral therapy. Source of these receptors: a woman under 30 with HIV.

In nucleotides, the CDR3 is TGTGCCAGCAGCTCCCCGACAGAGACCGGGCAGCGCACCGGGGAGCTGTTTTTT. As protein: CASSSPTETGQRTGELFF. V usage is TRBV7-2 and J usage is TRBJ2-2, with D possibly TRBD1 on 5 matching bases. This CDR3 comprises 18 residues. Trimming pared 4 bases from V and 4 bases from J, leaving 22 bases between. Germline CDR1 SGHTA, CDR2 FQGNSA. The variable domain in full, with the rest retrieved from reference TRBV7-2 and TRBJ2-2, is GAGVSQSPSNKVTEKGKDVELRCDPISGHTALYWYRQSLGQGLEFLIYFQGNSAPDKSGLPSDRFSAERTGGSVSTLTIQRTQQEDSAVYLCASSSPTETGQRTGELFFGEGSRLTVL.

The chain recombines TRBV27 with TRBJ1-5; 8 nucleotides line up with TRBD1. The V segment lost 0 bases and the J segment 5 bases; nucleotides outside the gene matches: 3. CDR3 length: 15 residues. Germline V gives CDR1 MNHEY, CDR2 SMNVEV (reference sequence). In DNA, the CDR3 is TGTGCCAGCAGTTTATCGGACAGGGTCCATCAGCCCCAGCATTTT. This codes for CASSLSDRVHQPQHF.

The chain carries TRBV5-6 and TRBJ2-3; D might be TRBD1 (6 bases). V gave up 6 bases and J gave up 7 bases, with 15 bases separating them. The germline gives CDR1 SGHDT, CDR2 YYEEEE. This CDR3 comprises 13 residues. The CDR3 loop reads CASTRGQPHTQYF. CDR3 DNA: TGTGCCAGCACCCGAGGACAGCCACATACGCAGTATTTT.

The CDR3 loop reads CASSLRGGTQYF. In nucleotides, the CDR3 is TGTGCCAGCAGTTTAAGAGGTGGTACGCAGTATTTT. The chain employs TRBV28 and TRBJ2-3; D is ambiguous. This CDR3 has 12 residues. Looked up from germline, CDR1 is MDHEN and CDR2 is SYDVKM. The V end was cut by 2 bases, the J end by 8 bases, with 8 bases between.

The chain links TRBV18 to TRBJ2-3; D gene unclear. Trimming took off 5 bases at V and 4 bases at J, with 4 bases between the two ends. CDR1 is KGHSH and CDR2 is LQKENI in the germline V gene. The CDR3 runs to 11 residues. The CDR3: CASSESDTQYF. CDR3 DNA: TGTGCCAGCTCAGAGTCAGATACGCAGTATTTT.

V gene TRBV12-5 combines with J gene TRBJ2-1, with 11 bases matching TRBD2. The CDR3 is 20 amino acids. V was pared by 2 bases and J by 8 bases, with 20 bases of the junction left unmatched. CDR1 and CDR2 (germline): LGHNT, FRNRAP. CDR3 residues: CASGLWRGDTSGRHADEQFF. In DNA, the CDR3 is TGTGCTAGTGGTTTGTGGAGGGGAGACACTAGCGGGAGACACGCCGATGAGCAGTTCTTC.

The V call is TRBV18, the J call TRBJ1-5; TRBD1 agrees at 8 bases. Germline CDR1 is KGHSH and CDR2 is LQKENI. This CDR3 comprises 19 residues. The trim removed 4 bases at V and 0 bases at J, leaving 14 bases unmatched. Written as DNA, the CDR3 is TGTGCCAGCTCACTATCTCCCGGGACAGGATCATATAGCAATCAGCCCCAGCATTTT. Its translation: CASSLSPGTGSYSNQPQHF. The full variable domain, with the rest looked up from reference TRBV18 and TRBJ1-5, is NAGVMQNPRHLVRRRGQEARLRCSPMKGHSHVYWYRQLPEEGLKFMVYLQKENIIDESGMPKERFSAEFPKEGPSILRIQQVVRGDSAAYFCASSLSPGTGSYSNQPQHFGDGTRLSIL.

In DNA, the CDR3 is TGTGCCAGCAGTCCCGGGGCGCGATATGGCTACACCTTC. Translated, it gives CASSPGARYGYTF. V and J are TRBV6-5 and TRBJ1-2; tentatively, D is TRBD1 (5 bases). Trimming took off 5 bases at V and 5 bases at J, with 12 bases between the two ends. The CDR3 has 13 residues. CDR1 is MNHEY and CDR2 is SVGAGI in the germline V gene.

The rearrangement joins TRBV6-4 to TRBJ1-1; the match to TRBD1 covers 7 bases. The CDR3 contains 13 residues. Germline V gene lookup returns CDR1 MRHNA and CDR2 SNTAGT. V was pared by 3 bases and J by 10 bases, with 8 bases of the junction left unmatched. This CDR3 reads CASSESRQGSAFF. CDR3 sequence (DNA): TGTGCCAGCAGTGAGTCTCGACAGGGTTCAGCTTTCTTT.

The rearrangement joins TRBV6-6 to TRBJ2-7, with D perhaps given as TRBD1 or TRBD2 (5 bases each). The CDR3 is made up of 14 amino acids. V was trimmed by 2 bases and J by 3 bases, leaving 11 bases between them. Germline V gene lookup returns CDR1 MNHNY and CDR2 SVGAGI (reference sequence). CDR3 amino acids: CASSYTGRNYEQYF. For the CDR3, the DNA is TGTGCCAGCAGTTACACGGGACGGAACTACGAGCAGTACTTC.